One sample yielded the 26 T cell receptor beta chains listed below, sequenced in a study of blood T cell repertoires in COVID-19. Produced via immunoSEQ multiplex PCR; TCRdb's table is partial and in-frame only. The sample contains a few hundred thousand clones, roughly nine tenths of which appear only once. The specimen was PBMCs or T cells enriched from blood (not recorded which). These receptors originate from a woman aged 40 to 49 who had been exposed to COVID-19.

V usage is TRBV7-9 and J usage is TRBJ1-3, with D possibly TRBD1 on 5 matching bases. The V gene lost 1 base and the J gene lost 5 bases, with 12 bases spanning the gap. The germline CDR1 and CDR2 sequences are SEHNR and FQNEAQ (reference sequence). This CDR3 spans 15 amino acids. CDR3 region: CASSLGDRDRNTIYF. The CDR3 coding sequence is TGTGCCAGCAGCTTAGGAGACAGAGATAGAAACACCATATATTTT.

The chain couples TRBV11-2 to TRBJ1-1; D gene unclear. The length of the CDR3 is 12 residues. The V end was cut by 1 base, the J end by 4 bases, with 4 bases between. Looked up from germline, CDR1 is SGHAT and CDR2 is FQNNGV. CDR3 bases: TGTGCCAGCAGCTTAGTTAGCACTGAAGCTTTCTTT. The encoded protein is CASSLVSTEAFF. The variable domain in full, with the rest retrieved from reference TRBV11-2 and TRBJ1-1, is EAGVAQSPRYKIIEKRQSVAFWCNPISGHATLYWYQQILGQGPKLLIQFQNNGVVDDSQLPKDRFSAERLKGVDSTLKIQPAKLEDSAVYLCASSLVSTEAFFGQGTRLTVV.

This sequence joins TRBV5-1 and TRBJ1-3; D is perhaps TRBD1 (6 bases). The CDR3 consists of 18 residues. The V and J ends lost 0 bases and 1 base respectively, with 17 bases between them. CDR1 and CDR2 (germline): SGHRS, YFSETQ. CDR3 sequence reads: CASSLGPQGVYSGNTIYF. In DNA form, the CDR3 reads TGCGCCAGCAGCTTGGGGCCACAGGGCGTCTATTCTGGAAACACCATATATTTT.

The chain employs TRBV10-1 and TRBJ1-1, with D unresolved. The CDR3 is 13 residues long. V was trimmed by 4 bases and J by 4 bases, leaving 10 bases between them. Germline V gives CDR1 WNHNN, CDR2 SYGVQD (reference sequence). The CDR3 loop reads CASSAGVGTEAFF. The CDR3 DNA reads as TGCGCCAGCAGTGCGGGTGTCGGCACTGAAGCTTTCTTT.

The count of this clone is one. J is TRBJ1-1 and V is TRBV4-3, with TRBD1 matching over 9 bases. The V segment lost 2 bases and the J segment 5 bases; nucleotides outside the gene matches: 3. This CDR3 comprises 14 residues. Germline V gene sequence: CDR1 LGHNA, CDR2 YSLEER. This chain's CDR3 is CASSQTGGGTEAFF. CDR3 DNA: TGCGCCAGCAGCCAAACAGGGGGCGGGACTGAAGCTTTCTTT.

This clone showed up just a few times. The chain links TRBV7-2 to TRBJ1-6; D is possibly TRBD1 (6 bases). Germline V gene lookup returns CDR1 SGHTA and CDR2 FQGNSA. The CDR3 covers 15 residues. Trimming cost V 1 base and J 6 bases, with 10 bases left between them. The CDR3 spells CASSLVQGSNSPLHF. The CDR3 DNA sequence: TGTGCCAGCAGCTTAGTTCAGGGGTCTAATTCACCCCTCCACTTT.

CDR3 in amino acids: CASKGAVNTEAFF. The CDR3 DNA sequence: TGTGCCAGCAAGGGGGCTGTGAACACTGAAGCTTTCTTT. The chain combines TRBV6-5 with TRBJ1-1; 7 bases are shared with TRBD1. There are 13 residues in the CDR3. Trimming cost V 7 bases and J 0 bases; bases outside gene matches: 2. Germline V gives CDR1 MNHEY, CDR2 SVGAGI.

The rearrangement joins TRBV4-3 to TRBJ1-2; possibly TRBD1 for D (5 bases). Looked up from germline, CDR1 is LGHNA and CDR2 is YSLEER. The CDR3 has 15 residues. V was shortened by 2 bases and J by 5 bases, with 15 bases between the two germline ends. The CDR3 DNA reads TGCGCCAGCAGCCAATTTGCTCAGGGCTTGTATGGCTACACCTTC. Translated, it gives CASSQFAQGLYGYTF.

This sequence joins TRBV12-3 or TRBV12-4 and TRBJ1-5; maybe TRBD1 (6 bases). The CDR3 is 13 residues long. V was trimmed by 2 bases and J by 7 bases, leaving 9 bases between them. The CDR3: CASSLTGSQPQHF. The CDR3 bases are TGTGCCAGCAGTTTAACAGGGTCGCAGCCCCAGCATTTT.

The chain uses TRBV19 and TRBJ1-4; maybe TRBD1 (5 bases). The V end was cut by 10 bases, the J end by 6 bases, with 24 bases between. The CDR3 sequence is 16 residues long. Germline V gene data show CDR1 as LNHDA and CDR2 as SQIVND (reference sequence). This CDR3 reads CATPGVQQDAYEKLFF. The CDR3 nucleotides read TGTGCCACCCCGGGGGTCCAACAGGACGCGTATGAAAAACTGTTTTTT.

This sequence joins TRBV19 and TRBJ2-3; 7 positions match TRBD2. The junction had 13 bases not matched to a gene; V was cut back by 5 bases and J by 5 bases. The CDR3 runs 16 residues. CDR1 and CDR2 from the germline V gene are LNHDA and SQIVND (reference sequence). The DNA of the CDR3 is TGTGCCAGTAGTCCGCGCTCGACGGGAGGTATAGATACGCAGTATTTT. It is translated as CASSPRSTGGIDTQYF. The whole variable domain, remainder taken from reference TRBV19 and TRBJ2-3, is DGGITQSPKYLFRKEGQNVTLSCEQNLNHDAMYWYRQDPGQGLRLIYYSQIVNDFQKGDIAEGYSVSREKKESFPLTVTSAQKNPTAFYLCASSPRSTGGIDTQYFGPGTRLTVL.

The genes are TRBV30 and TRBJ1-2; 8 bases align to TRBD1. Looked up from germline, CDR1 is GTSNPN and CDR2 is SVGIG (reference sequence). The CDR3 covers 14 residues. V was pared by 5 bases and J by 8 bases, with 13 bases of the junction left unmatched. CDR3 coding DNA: TGTGCCTGGGCCCCTTTTCAGGGGGCGGCGGGCTACACCTTC. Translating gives CAWAPFQGAAGYTF.

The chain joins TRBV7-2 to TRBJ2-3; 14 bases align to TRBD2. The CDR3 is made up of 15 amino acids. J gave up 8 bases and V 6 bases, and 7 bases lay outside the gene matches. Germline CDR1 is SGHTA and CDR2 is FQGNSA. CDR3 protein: CASRPGLAGGGTQYF. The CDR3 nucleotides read TGTGCCAGCAGACCCGGACTAGCGGGAGGTGGTACGCAGTATTTT.

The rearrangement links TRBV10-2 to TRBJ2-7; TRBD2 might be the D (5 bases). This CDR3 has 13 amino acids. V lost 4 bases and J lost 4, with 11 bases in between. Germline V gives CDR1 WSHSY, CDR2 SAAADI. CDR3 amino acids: CASSVEVLYEQYF. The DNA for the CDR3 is TGCGCCAGCAGTGTGGAGGTACTTTACGAGCAGTACTTC.

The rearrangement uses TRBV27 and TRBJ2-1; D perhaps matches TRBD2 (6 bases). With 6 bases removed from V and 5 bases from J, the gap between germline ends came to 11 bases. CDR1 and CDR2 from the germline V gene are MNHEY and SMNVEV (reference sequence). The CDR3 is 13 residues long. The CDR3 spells CASRMGGNNEQFF. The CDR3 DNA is TGTGCCAGCAGAATGGGAGGAAACAATGAGCAGTTCTTC.

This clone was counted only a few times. The CDR3 loop reads CASSGQSNQPQHF. The CDR3 coding sequence is TGTGCCAGCAGTGGACAGAGCAATCAGCCCCAGCATTTT. The V gene is TRBV2, the J gene TRBJ1-5; a weak D match, TRBD1 (5 bases). The CDR3 is 13 amino acids. V gave up 4 bases and J gave up 1 base, with 5 bases separating them. Germline CDR1 is SNHLY and CDR2 is FYNNEI.

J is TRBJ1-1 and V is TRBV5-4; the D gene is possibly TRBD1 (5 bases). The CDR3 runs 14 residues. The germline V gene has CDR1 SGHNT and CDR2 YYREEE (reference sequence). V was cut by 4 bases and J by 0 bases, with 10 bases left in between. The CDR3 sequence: CASSVRAMNTEAFF. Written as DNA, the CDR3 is TGTGCCAGCAGCGTCAGGGCCATGAACACTGAAGCTTTCTTT.

This CDR3 reads CASSSTGNQGETQYF. The DNA of the CDR3 is TGTGCCAGCAGCTCGACAGGGAATCAGGGAGAGACCCAGTACTTC. This chain connects TRBV7-6 to TRBJ2-5, with 7 bases matching TRBD1. Germline CDR1 is SGHVS and CDR2 is FNYEAQ. Losses at the gene ends were 4 bases for V and 4 bases for J; bases not matched to a gene: 9. The CDR3 extends over 15 amino acids.

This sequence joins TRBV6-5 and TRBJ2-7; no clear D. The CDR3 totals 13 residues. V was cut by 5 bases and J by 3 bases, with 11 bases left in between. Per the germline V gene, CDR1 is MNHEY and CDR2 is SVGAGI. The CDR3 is CASSPTEYYEQYF. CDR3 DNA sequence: TGTGCCAGCAGTCCCACAGAGTACTACGAGCAGTACTTC.

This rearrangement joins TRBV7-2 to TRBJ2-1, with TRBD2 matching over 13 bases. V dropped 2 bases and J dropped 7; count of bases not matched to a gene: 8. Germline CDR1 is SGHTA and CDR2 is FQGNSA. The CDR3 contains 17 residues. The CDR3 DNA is TGTGCCAGCAGCTTATTCTCCAGGACTAGCGGGGGAAATGAGCAGTTCTTC. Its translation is CASSLFSRTSGGNEQFF.

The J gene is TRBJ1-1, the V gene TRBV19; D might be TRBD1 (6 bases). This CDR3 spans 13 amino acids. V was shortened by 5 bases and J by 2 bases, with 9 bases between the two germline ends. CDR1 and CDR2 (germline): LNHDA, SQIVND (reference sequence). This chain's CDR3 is CASSVGQNTEAFF. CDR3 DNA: TGTGCCAGTAGTGTGGGACAAAACACTGAAGCTTTCTTT.

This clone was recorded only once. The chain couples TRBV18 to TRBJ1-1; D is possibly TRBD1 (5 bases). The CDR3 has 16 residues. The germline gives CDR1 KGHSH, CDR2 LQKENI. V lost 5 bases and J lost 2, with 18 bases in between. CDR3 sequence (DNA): TGTGCCAGCTCAAAGGCAGGGATGAAGACTAACACTGAAGCTTTCTTT. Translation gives CASSKAGMKTNTEAFF.

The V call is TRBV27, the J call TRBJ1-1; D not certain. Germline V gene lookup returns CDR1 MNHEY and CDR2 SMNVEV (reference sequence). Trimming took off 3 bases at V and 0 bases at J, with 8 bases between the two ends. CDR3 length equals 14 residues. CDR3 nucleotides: TGTGCCAGCAGTTTTGGAGGGATGAACACTGAAGCTTTCTTT. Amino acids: CASSFGGMNTEAFF.

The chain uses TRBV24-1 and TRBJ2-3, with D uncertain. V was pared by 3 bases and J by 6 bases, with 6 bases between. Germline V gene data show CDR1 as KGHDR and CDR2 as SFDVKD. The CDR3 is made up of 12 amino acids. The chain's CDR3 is CATSDARDTQYF. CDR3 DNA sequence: TGTGCCACCAGTGATGCGCGGGATACGCAGTATTTT.

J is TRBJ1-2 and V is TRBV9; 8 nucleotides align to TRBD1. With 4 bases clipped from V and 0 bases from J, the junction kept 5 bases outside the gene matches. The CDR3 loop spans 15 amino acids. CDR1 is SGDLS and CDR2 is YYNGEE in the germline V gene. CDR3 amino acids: CASSSRTGTNYGYTF. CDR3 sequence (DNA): TGTGCCAGCAGCTCTAGGACAGGGACTAACTATGGCTACACCTTC.

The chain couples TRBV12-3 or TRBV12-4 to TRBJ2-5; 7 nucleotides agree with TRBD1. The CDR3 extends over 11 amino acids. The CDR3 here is CPGQTQETQYF. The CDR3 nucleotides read TGTCCGGGACAGACCCAAGAGACCCAGTACTTC.